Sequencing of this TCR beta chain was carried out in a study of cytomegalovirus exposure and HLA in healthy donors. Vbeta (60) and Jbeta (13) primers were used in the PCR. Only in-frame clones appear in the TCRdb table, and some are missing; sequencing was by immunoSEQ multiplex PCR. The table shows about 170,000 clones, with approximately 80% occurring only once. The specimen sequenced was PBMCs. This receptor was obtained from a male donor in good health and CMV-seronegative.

This CDR3 is CASSYRVGNEKLFF. DNA of the CDR3: TGTGCCAGCAGTTACAGGGTGGGTAATGAAAAACTGTTTTTT. The J gene is TRBJ1-4, the V gene TRBV5-4; D might be TRBD1 (6 bases). CDR3 length: 14 amino acids. The germline CDR1 and CDR2 sequences are SGHNT and YYREEE (reference sequence). Trimming removed 5 bases from V and 4 bases from J, with 12 bases in between.